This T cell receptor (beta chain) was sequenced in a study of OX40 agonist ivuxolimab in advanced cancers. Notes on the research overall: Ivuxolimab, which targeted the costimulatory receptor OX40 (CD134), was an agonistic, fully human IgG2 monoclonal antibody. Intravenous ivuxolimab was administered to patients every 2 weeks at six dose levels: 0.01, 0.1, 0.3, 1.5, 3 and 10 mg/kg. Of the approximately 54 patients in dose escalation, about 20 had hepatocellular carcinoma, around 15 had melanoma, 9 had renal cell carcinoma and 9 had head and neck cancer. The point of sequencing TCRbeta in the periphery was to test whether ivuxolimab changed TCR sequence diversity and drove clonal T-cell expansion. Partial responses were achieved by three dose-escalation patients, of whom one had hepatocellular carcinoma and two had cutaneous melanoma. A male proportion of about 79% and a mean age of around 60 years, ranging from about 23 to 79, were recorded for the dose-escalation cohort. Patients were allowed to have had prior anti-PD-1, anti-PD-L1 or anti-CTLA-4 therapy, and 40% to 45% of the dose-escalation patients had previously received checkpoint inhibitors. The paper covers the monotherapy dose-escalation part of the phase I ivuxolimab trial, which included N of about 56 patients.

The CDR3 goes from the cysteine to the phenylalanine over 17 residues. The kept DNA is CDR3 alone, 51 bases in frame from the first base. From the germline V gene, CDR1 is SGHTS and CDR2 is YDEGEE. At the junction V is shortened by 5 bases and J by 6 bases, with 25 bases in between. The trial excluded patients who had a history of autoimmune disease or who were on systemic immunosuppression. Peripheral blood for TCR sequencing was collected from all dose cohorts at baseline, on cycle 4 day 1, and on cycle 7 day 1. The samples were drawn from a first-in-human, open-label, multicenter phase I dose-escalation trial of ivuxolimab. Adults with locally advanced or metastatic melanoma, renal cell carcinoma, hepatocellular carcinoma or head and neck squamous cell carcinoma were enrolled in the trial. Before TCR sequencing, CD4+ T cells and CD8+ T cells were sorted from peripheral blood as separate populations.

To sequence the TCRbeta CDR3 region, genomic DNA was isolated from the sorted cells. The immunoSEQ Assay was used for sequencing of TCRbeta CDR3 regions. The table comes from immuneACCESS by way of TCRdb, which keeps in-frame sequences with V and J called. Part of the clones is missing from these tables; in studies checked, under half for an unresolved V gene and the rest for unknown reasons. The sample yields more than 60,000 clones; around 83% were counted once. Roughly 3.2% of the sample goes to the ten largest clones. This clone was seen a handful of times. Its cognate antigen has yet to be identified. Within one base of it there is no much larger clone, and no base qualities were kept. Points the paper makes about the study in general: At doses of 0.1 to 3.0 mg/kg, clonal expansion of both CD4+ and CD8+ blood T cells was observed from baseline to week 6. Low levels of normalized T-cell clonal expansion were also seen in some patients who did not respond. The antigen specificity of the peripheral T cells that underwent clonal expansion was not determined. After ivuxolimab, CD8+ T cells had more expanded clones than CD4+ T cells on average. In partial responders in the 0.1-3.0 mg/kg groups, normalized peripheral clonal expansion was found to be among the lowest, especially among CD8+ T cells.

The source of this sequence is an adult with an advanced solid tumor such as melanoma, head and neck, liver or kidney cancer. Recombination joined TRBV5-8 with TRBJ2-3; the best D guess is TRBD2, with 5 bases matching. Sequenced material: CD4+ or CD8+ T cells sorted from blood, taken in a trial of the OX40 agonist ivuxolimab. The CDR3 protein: CASSPGEGFPFGDTQYF. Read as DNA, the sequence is TGTGCCAGCAGTCCCGGAGAGGGCTTCCCCTTTGGGGATACGCAGTATTTT.